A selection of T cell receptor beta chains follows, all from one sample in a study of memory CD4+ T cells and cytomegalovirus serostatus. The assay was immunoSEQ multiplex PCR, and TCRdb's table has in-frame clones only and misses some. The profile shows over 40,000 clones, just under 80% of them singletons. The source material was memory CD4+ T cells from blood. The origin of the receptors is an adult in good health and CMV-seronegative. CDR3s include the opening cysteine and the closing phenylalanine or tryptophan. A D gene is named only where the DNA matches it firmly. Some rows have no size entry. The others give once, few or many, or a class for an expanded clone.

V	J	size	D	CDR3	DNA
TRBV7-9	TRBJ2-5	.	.	CASSLRRDPRETQYF	TGTGCCAGCAGCCTTCGACGGGACCCCCGAGAGACCCAGTACTTC
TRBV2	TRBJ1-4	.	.	CASSEGGTATNEKLFF	TGTGCCAGCAGTGAAGGAGGGACTGCAACTAATGAAAAACTGTTTTTT
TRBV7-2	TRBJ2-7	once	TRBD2	CASSPRTSGGAREQYF	TGTGCCAGCAGCCCCCGGACTAGCGGGGGGGCTCGGGAGCAGTACTTC
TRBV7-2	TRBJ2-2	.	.	CASSLGQARAGELFF	TGTGCCAGCAGCTTAGGACAGGCCCGTGCCGGGGAGCTGTTTTTT
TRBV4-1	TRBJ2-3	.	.	CASSQDPRWGQYF	TGCGCCAGCAGCCAAGACCCGCGTTGGGGGCAGTATTTT
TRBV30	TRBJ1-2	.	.	CAWSVVTGFHGYTF	TGTGCCTGGAGTGTAGTAACCGGATTCCATGGCTACACCTTC
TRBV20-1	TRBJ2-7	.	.	CSALHYEQYF	TGCAGTGCTTTACACTACGAGCAGTACTTC
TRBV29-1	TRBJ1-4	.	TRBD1	CSVPGQGGSPEKLFF	TGCAGCGTACCTGGACAGGGAGGGTCTCCTGAAAAACTGTTTTTT
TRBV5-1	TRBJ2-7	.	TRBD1	CASSLSGTGGHEQYF	TGCGCCAGCAGCTTGTCGGGGACAGGGGGCCACGAGCAGTACTTC
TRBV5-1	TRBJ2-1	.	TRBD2	CASSSQEGLAGHEQFF	TGCGCCAGCAGCTCCCAAGAAGGTCTAGCGGGGCACGAGCAGTTCTTC
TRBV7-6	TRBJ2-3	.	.	CASSARAQFSGDTQYF	TGTGCCAGCAGCGCCCGGGCCCAATTTTCCGGGGATACGCAGTATTTT
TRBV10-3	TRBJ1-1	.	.	CAIGGSATEAFF	TGTGCCATCGGGGGGTCTGCTACTGAAGCTTTCTTT
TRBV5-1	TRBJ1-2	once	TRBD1	CASSLEGTGTYGYTF	TGCGCCAGCAGCTTGGAGGGGACAGGAACCTATGGCTACACCTTC
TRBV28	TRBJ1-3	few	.	CASSSLSPGTRNSGNTIYF	TGTGCCAGCAGCTCTCTCTCGCCCGGCACGCGAAACTCTGGAAACACCATATATTTT
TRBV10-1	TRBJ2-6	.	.	CASSSGGSGANVLTF	TGCGCCAGCAGTTCAGGGGGGTCTGGGGCCAACGTCCTGACTTTC
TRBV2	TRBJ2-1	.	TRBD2	CASSEASGGAEQFF	TGTGCCAGCAGTGAGGCTAGCGGGGGGGCGGAGCAGTTCTTC
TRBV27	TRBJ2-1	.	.	CASRLSGPSSYNEQFF	TGTGCCAGCAGACTAAGCGGCCCTAGCTCCTACAATGAGCAGTTCTTC
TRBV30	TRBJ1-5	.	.	CAWSVSAGASNQPQHF	TGTGCCTGGAGTGTATCCGCAGGGGCTAGCAATCAGCCCCAGCATTTT
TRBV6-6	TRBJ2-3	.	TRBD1	CASREGQGYTDTQYF	TGTGCCAGCAGGGAGGGACAGGGCTACACAGATACGCAGTATTTT
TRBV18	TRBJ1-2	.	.	CASSPPQDTLYGYTF	TGTGCCAGCTCACCACCCCAGGACACGCTCTATGGCTACACCTTC
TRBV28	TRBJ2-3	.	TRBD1	CASRRVGQGADTQYF	TGTGCCAGCAGGCGAGTAGGACAGGGGGCAGATACGCAGTATTTT
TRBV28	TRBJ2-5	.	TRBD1	CASSSPGQLQETQYF	TGTGCCAGCAGCTCCCCGGGACAGCTACAAGAGACCCAGTACTTC
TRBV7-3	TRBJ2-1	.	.	CASSFERSPVLRDEQFF	TGTGCCAGCAGCTTTGAACGATCTCCTGTACTTAGGGATGAGCAGTTCTTC
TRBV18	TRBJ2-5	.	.	CASFPRLQETQYF	TGTGCCAGCTTCCCCCGGCTACAAGAGACCCAGTACTTC
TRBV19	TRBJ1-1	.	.	CATSGITEAFF	TGTGCCACCTCGGGGATCACTGAAGCTTTCTTT
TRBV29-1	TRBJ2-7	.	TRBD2	CSVGVSGLYEQYF	TGCAGCGTTGGGGTTAGCGGGCTTTACGAGCAGTACTTC
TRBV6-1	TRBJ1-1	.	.	CASKGHLSPEAFF	TGTGCCAGCAAAGGACACCTTAGCCCTGAAGCTTTCTTT
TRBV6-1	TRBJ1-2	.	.	CASKRNLNYGYTF	TGTGCCAGCAAACGGAACCTAAACTATGGCTACACCTTC
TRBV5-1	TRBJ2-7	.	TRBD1	CASSWRDRVDSYEQYF	TGCGCCAGCAGCTGGAGGGACAGGGTGGACTCCTACGAGCAGTACTTC
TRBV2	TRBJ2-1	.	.	CASNVGRSEQFF	TGTGCCAGCAATGTCGGTAGGTCTGAGCAGTTCTTC
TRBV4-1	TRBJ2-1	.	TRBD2	CASSQPRAGGLYNEQFF	TGCGCCAGCAGCCAACCGAGAGCGGGGGGGCTGTACAATGAGCAGTTCTTC
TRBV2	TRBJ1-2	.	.	CASSGWDYGYTF	TGTGCCAGCAGTGGCTGGGACTATGGCTACACCTTC
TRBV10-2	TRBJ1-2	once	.	CASSESIQTYGYTF	TGCGCCAGCAGTGAGTCGATACAGACTTATGGCTACACCTTC
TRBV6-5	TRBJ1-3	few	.	CASRQDNGNTIYF	TGTGCCAGCAGACAGGATAACGGAAACACCATATATTTT
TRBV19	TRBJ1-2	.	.	CASSRAGEEVRGYTF	TGTGCCAGTAGTAGGGCAGGTGAAGAGGTCCGTGGCTACACCTTC
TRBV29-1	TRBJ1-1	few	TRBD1	CSVGTGTSTEAFF	TGCAGCGTCGGGACAGGGACATCGACTGAAGCTTTCTTT
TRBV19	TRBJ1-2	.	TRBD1	CASSILGTGKGYGYTF	TGTGCCAGTAGTATACTAGGGACAGGGAAAGGCTATGGCTACACCTTC
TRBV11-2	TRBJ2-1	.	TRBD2	CASSLVGGSYNEQFF	TGTGCCAGCAGCCTCGTGGGGGGGTCCTACAATGAGCAGTTCTTC
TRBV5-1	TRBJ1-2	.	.	CASKGDGYTF	TGCGCCAGCAAGGGAGACGGCTACACCTTC
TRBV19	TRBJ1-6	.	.	CASKDSPNSPLHF	TGTGCCAGTAAGGACAGTCCCAATTCACCCCTCCACTTT
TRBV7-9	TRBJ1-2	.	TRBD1	CASSLGDRNYGYTF	TGTGCCAGCAGCTTAGGGGACAGGAACTATGGCTACACCTTC
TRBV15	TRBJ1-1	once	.	CATSRRSGGGTEAFF	TGTGCCACCAGCAGGCGGAGCGGGGGGGGCACTGAAGCTTTCTTT
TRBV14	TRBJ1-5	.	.	CASSRSERQPQHF	TGTGCCAGCAGCCGTTCTGAGCGACAGCCCCAGCATTTT
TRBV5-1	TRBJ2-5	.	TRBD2	CASSLEASGGAETQYF	TGCGCCAGCAGCTTGGAGGCTAGCGGGGGGGCCGAGACCCAGTACTTC
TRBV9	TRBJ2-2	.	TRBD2	CASSVTSGENTGELFF	TGTGCCAGCAGCGTTACTAGCGGGGAGAACACCGGGGAGCTGTTTTTT
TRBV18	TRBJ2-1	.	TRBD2	CASSPAGLAGFGEQFF	TGTGCCAGCTCACCAGCGGGACTAGCGGGGTTCGGTGAGCAGTTCTTC
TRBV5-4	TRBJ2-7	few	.	CASSYGGSSAYEQYF	TGTGCCAGCAGCTACGGGGGTAGTAGCGCCTACGAGCAGTACTTC
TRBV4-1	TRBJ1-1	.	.	CASSQFFRESLNTEAFF	TGCGCCAGCAGCCAATTTTTCAGGGAAAGCTTGAACACTGAAGCTTTCTTT
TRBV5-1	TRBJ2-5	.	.	CASGVSGNLQETQYF	TGCGCCAGCGGCGTTTCAGGAAATTTGCAAGAGACCCAGTACTTC
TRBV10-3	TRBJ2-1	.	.	CAISVTGAKGPNEQFF	TGTGCCATCAGTGTTACGGGGGCCAAAGGTCCCAATGAGCAGTTCTTC
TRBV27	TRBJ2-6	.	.	CASSFQGITFSGANVLTF	TGTGCCAGCAGTTTTCAGGGGATAACCTTCTCTGGGGCCAACGTCCTGACTTTC
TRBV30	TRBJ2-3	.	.	CAWRLGFSTDTQYF	TGTGCCTGGAGACTAGGTTTTAGCACAGATACGCAGTATTTT
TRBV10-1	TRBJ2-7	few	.	CASSGANRSF	TGCGCCAGCAGCGGGGCTAATCGGTCATTC
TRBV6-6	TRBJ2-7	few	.	CASSQTQGTGEEQYF	TGTGCCAGCAGCCAAACACAGGGGACGGGGGAGGAGCAGTACTTC
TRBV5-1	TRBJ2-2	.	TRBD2	CASSLVAGGNTGELFF	TGCGCCAGCAGCTTGGTGGCGGGAGGGAACACCGGGGAGCTGTTTTTT
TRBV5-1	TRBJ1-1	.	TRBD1	CASSVQGAYTEAFF	TGCGCCAGCAGCGTGCAGGGGGCGTACACTGAAGCTTTCTTT
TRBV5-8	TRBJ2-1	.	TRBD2	CASSFRGGDTSYNEQFF	TGTGCCAGCAGTTTTCGGGGGGGCGATACCTCCTACAATGAGCAGTTCTTC